The 4 T cell receptor beta chains in this list originate from one sample, sequenced in a study of beta chain features in type 1 diabetes. Regarding the study as a whole: Shortening that was moderate but significant affected the TCRB CDR3s of Type 1 diabetes patients in all four CD4+ subsets.

The antigens for these receptors are not known. Sequenced material consisted of expressed TCRB transcripts (all of the isolated RNA was reverse transcribed). TCRdb's table, derived via immunoSEQ multiplex PCR, lists solely in-frame clones and lacks some. The sample shows 85,000 to 110,000 clones, approximately 30% of them seen only once. Sequenced sample: central memory CD4+ T cells from blood. The source of these receptors is a woman aged 18-29 years with type 1 diabetes.

CDR3 amino acids: CASRRQGAGGYTF. CDR3 DNA sequence: TGTGCCAGCAGGCGACAGGGGGCCGGGGGCTACACCTTC. The chain uses TRBV2 and TRBJ1-2; 10 bases line up with TRBD1. Germline V lookup: CDR1 SNHLY, CDR2 FYNNEI. V was clipped by 6 bases and J by 8 bases; unmatched bases: 6. The CDR3 covers 13 residues.

The DNA of the CDR3 is TGTGCCACCAGCAGAGATTTGTTGGCTAGCGGGAGACTTGAGCAGTTCTTC. It yields the protein CATSRDLLASGRLEQFF. V and J are TRBV15 and TRBJ2-1; 10 bases match TRBD2. Per germline, CDR1 LNHNV and CDR2 YYDKDF (reference sequence). The CDR3 runs 17 residues. V was clipped by 0 bases and J by 9 bases; unmatched bases: 11.

The V gene is TRBV19, the J gene TRBJ1-5, with 9 positions matching TRBD1. The CDR3 covers 14 residues. The germline gives CDR1 LNHDA, CDR2 SQIVND (reference sequence). The ends lost 4 bases at V and 4 bases at J; junction bases unmatched: 2. The CDR3 reads CASSTGQGNQPQHF. CDR3 DNA: TGTGCCAGTAGTACGGGACAGGGAAATCAGCCCCAGCATTTT.

This clone has a handful of counts. The rearrangement uses TRBV7-9 and TRBJ2-7, with 7 bases aligning to TRBD2. V lost 2 bases and J lost 0; bases outside the gene matches: 4. Germline-derived CDR1 and CDR2 are SEHNR and FQNEAQ (reference sequence). This CDR3 has 15 residues. Here the CDR3 reads CASSLTGGLSYEQYF. In DNA form, the CDR3 reads TGTGCCAGCAGCTTAACGGGGGGTCTCTCCTACGAGCAGTACTTC.